The rows below give T cell receptor beta chains drawn from one sample of a study of OX40 agonist ivuxolimab in advanced cancers. Sequenced by immunoSEQ multiplex PCR; TCRdb stores in-frame clones only, minus some. Altogether tens of thousands of clones are present, roughly 84% being singletons, with the ten largest covering 1% to 1.3%. The material sequenced was CD4+ or CD8+ T cells sorted from blood, taken in a trial of the OX40 agonist ivuxolimab. The source of these receptors is an adult with an advanced solid tumor such as melanoma, head and neck, liver or kidney cancer. CDR3s include the opening cysteine and the closing phenylalanine or tryptophan. Each record gives: clone size, D gene, V gene, J gene, CDR3 DNA, CDR3 protein. The D gene is left open where the match is weak. Size values are once, few and many counts, or a class for expanded clones, and some rows have none.

.	.	TRBV6-6	TRBJ2-5	TGTGCCAGCAGCCCCCGCCGAGAGACCCAGTACTTC	CASSPRRETQYF
.	TRBD1	TRBV19	TRBJ2-7	TGTGCCAGTAGCCGACAGGGAAGCTCCTACGAGCAGTACTTC	CASSRQGSSYEQYF
.	.	TRBV11-2	TRBJ2-7	TGTGCCAGCAGTTGGCACTACGAGCAGTACTTC	CASSWHYEQYF
.	.	TRBV18	TRBJ2-1	TGTGCCAGCTCCCTAAACAGCTTCTACAATGAGCAGTTCTTC	CASSLNSFYNEQFF
.	.	TRBV28	TRBJ2-7	TGTGCCAGCAGTTTGGTATTGGACGGGATGGGGACTTCCTACGAGCAGTACTTC	CASSLVLDGMGTSYEQYF
.	TRBD2	TRBV7-2	TRBJ2-3	TGTGCCAGCAGCCAGGCCAGCGGGACCATCACAGATACGCAGTATTTT	CASSQASGTITDTQYF
.	TRBD1	TRBV19	TRBJ2-1	TGTGCCAGTAGCACAAAAGGACAGGGCAACTTAAATGAGCAGTTCTTC	CASSTKGQGNLNEQFF
.	.	TRBV7-9	TRBJ1-1	TGTGCCAGCAGCTTAGGGATATTGAAGCGGACGGACATGAACACTGAAGCTTTCTTT	CASSLGILKRTDMNTEAFF
.	.	TRBV28	TRBJ2-5	TGTGCCAGCAGCCGCCAGGGAGGAGAGACCCAGTACTTC	CASSRQGGETQYF
once	TRBD1	TRBV5-4	TRBJ1-6	TGTGCCAGCGAAGGGGAAGGGGGCAATTCACCCCTCCACTTT	CASEGEGGNSPLHF
.	TRBD1	TRBV30	TRBJ1-1	TGTGCCTGGAGTGTGGATCCGGGACAGGGTAAGAACACTGAAGCTTTCTTT	CAWSVDPGQGKNTEAFF
.	TRBD1	TRBV2	TRBJ2-5	TGTGCCAGCATGCAACAGGGGGCGCTTAGGGAGACCCAGTACTTC	CASMQQGALRETQYF
.	.	TRBV2	TRBJ2-1	TGTGCCAGCGACGGCGAATACAATGAGCAGTTCTTC	CASDGEYNEQFF
.	.	TRBV9	TRBJ1-1	TGTGCCAGCAGCGTAGAAGGACACGGGGGGTACACTGAAGCTTTCTTT	CASSVEGHGGYTEAFF
.	.	TRBV18	TRBJ2-1	TGTGCCAGCTCACTCAGCTCCTACAATGAGCAGTTCTTC	CASSLSSYNEQFF
.	TRBD2	TRBV10-3	TRBJ2-2	TGTGCCATCAGTGACCTGGGACTAGCGGGGGGGCCTAAAGTCGGGGAGCTGTTTTTT	CAISDLGLAGGPKVGELFF
.	.	TRBV19	TRBJ2-1	TGTGCCAGTAGTATGCGACAGTTAGGGGGACCCTACAATGAGCAGTTCTTC	CASSMRQLGGPYNEQFF
.	.	TRBV4-1	TRBJ2-5	TGCGCCAGCAGCCGTGCAGAAAAAGAGACCCAGTACTTC	CASSRAEKETQYF
.	TRBD1	TRBV5-1	TRBJ1-1	TGCGCCAGCAGCTTGATGGGACAGGGAGGTGCGGACACTGAAGCTTTCTTT	CASSLMGQGGADTEAFF
.	.	TRBV12-5	TRBJ2-5	TGTGCTAGTGCTTCCGGAACCCTCGAGGAGACCCAGTACTTC	CASASGTLEETQYF
.	.	TRBV7-2	TRBJ2-1	TGTGCCAGCAGCTTAGGTACGGTCCGGGTGCAGTTCTTC	CASSLGTVRVQFF
.	.	TRBV19	TRBJ1-5	TGTGCCAGTACCCTTACATCACTCGAATATCCCCATTTT	CASTLTSLEYPHF
.	.	TRBV18	TRBJ1-2	TGTGCCAGCTCACCGGGCGAAACCTATGGCTACACCTTC	CASSPGETYGYTF
few	.	TRBV27	TRBJ1-6	TGTGCCACCTTCAGGAACTATAATTCACCCCTCCACTTT	CATFRNYNSPLHF
.	.	TRBV18	TRBJ2-5	TGTGCCAGCTCACGCGCAGCCCCGGAGACCCAGTACTTC	CASSRAAPETQYF
.	.	TRBV2	TRBJ1-1	TGTGCCAGAGCGGGGGAATTGAACACTGAAGCTTTCTTT	CARAGELNTEAFF
.	.	TRBV6-1	TRBJ1-2	TGTGCCAGCAGTGAAGCTGGAGGGGATCTCAACTATGGCTACACCTTC	CASSEAGGDLNYGYTF
.	TRBD1	TRBV18	TRBJ1-5	TGTGCCAGCTCACCAAACGGACAGGGACTCAATCAGCCCCAGCATTTT	CASSPNGQGLNQPQHF
.	.	TRBV5-1	TRBJ1-1	TGCGCCAGCAGCGGGGAGAGGAACACTGAAGCTTTCTTT	CASSGERNTEAFF
.	.	TRBV12-5	TRBJ2-2	TGTGCTAGTGGCCCGACGTGGGGTGAGGGGACCGGGGAGCTGTTTTTT	CASGPTWGEGTGELFF
once	TRBD1	TRBV29-1	TRBJ1-3	TGCAGCGTTGAAGGAATCGGGACAGGGTTAGGAAACACCATATATTTT	CSVEGIGTGLGNTIYF
.	.	TRBV5-4	TRBJ1-4	TGTGCCAGCAGCGCGAAGGGGGTTTCTAATGAAAAACTGTTTTTT	CASSAKGVSNEKLFF
.	.	TRBV13	TRBJ1-1	TGTGCCAGCAGCCCCCGCGCCACGGGGGACACTGAAGCTTTCTTT	CASSPRATGDTEAFF
.	.	TRBV18	TRBJ1-6	TGTGCCAGCTCACGAACAACCGACAGGAATTCACCCCTCCACTTT	CASSRTTDRNSPLHF
.	.	TRBV6-6	TRBJ2-2	TGTGCCAGCAATGGACAGACGAACACCGGGGAGCTGTTTTTT	CASNGQTNTGELFF
.	.	TRBV5-5	TRBJ1-2	TGTGCCAGCAGCCGGGGTCCCTTCGTCTATGGCTACACCTTC	CASSRGPFVYGYTF
many	.	TRBV28	TRBJ2-2	TGCACGACGGGGGAGAACACCGGGGAGCTGTTTTTT	CTTGENTGELFF
.	TRBD1	TRBV28	TRBJ1-3	TGTGCCAGCACCCCCGGGACAGTTGGAAACACCATATATTTT	CASTPGTVGNTIYF
.	.	TRBV6-5	TRBJ1-6	TGTGCCAGCGTCGAAGCTCTTAATTCACCCCTCCACTTT	CASVEALNSPLHF
.	TRBD2	TRBV10-2	TRBJ2-1	TGCGCCAGCAGTGCGAAACTAGCGGGGGACAATGAGCAGTTCTTC	CASSAKLAGDNEQFF
.	.	TRBV9	TRBJ2-5	TGTGCCAGCAGCGTAGTAGGGGGGTACCAAGAGACCCAGTACTTC	CASSVVGGYQETQYF
.	.	TRBV5-1	TRBJ1-5	TGCGCCAGCAGCTTGGATGGGGGAGGGCCCCAGCATTTT	CASSLDGGGPQHF
.	.	TRBV2	TRBJ1-1	TGTGCCAGCAGTGTGAAGGGGACCACTGAAGCTTTCTTT	CASSVKGTTEAFF
many	TRBD1	TRBV5-6	TRBJ2-5	TGTGCCAGCAGCTTGGGACAGGGGGCCCAAGAGACCCAGTACTTC	CASSLGQGAQETQYF
.	TRBD2	TRBV15	TRBJ2-7	TGTGCCACCAGCATTCTAGCGGCCTCCTACGAGCAGTACTTC	CATSILAASYEQYF
once	.	TRBV7-2	TRBJ1-1	TGTGCCAGCAGCTTAGGAGGGGAGAACACTGAAGCTTTCTTT	CASSLGGENTEAFF